The rows below give T cell receptor beta chains drawn from one sample of a study of T cells in lung cancer brain metastases. The method was immunoSEQ multiplex PCR; TCRdb's version includes in-frame clones alone and lacks a portion of them. The sample comprises under 4,500 clones, about 90% of which are singletons, and more than 7% rests with the top ten. The sequencing input was tumor tissue from the primary lung tumor. The receptors stem from a man aged 55-75 years with non-small cell lung cancer. The CDR3 runs from the conserved cysteine through the conserved F or W. The D gene is left open where the match is weak. A row's size may be missing; if present it is once, few, many or a size class.

J: TRBJ2-2
V: TRBV5-1
D: TRBD1
size: NA
DNA: TGCGCCAGCAGCGCCCCAGGGGGTACCGGGGAGCTGTTTTTT
CDR3: CASSAPGGTGELFF

J: TRBJ2-7
V: TRBV28
D: NA
size: NA
DNA: TGTGCCAGCAGCGGACTACCCAACCCCTTGGAGCAGTACTTC
CDR3: CASSGLPNPLEQYF

J: TRBJ1-1
V: TRBV7-3
D: TRBD1
size: NA
DNA: TGTGCCAGCAGCTTCCAGGGGGACACTGAAGCTTTCTTT
CDR3: CASSFQGDTEAFF

J: TRBJ2-7
V: TRBV27
D: NA
size: once
DNA: TGTGCCAGCAGCCGAGGACTGGCTTTGGGCTACGAGCAGTACTTC
CDR3: CASSRGLALGYEQYF

J: TRBJ1-1
V: TRBV18
D: NA
size: NA
DNA: TGTGCCAGCTCACCAACGGCCACTAACACTGAAGCTTTCTTT
CDR3: CASSPTATNTEAFF

J: TRBJ1-2
V: TRBV19
D: NA
size: NA
DNA: TGTGCCAGTAGTATAGCTGGAGCATTTGGCTACACCTTC
CDR3: CASSIAGAFGYTF

J: TRBJ2-6
V: TRBV19
D: TRBD1
size: NA
DNA: TGTGCCAGTAGTGCGGGACAGGGAGTTTCTGGGGCCAACGTCCTGACTTTC
CDR3: CASSAGQGVSGANVLTF

J: TRBJ1-6
V: TRBV13
D: NA
size: once
DNA: TGTGCCAGCAATCGGAGGGGCAGCGATTCACCCCTCCACTTT
CDR3: CASNRRGSDSPLHF

J: TRBJ2-4
V: TRBV28
D: TRBD1
size: NA
DNA: TGTGGTACTGTGGGACAGGGAAACAAAAACATTCAGTACTTC
CDR3: CGTVGQGNKNIQYF

J: TRBJ1-2
V: TRBV6-5
D: NA
size: NA
DNA: TGTGCCAGCAGCCCCGGGAACTATGGCTACACCTTC
CDR3: CASSPGNYGYTF

J: TRBJ2-7
V: TRBV19
D: NA
size: NA
DNA: TGTGCCAGTAGTAAGGGCGGGGGCTACGTGGAGCAGTACTTC
CDR3: CASSKGGGYVEQYF

J: TRBJ2-3
V: TRBV5-6
D: TRBD2
size: NA
DNA: TGTGCCAGCAGCTCCCTTGCGGGGGTCACAGATACGCAGTATTTT
CDR3: CASSSLAGVTDTQYF

J: TRBJ2-4
V: TRBV6-1
D: NA
size: NA
DNA: TGTGCCAGCAGCGGAGGGACGTCCAAAAACATTCAGTACTTC
CDR3: CASSGGTSKNIQYF

J: TRBJ2-6
V: TRBV5-6
D: NA
size: NA
DNA: TGTGCCAGCAGCTTGGAGTCCGGGCTATCCGGGGCCAACGTCCTGATTTTC
CDR3: CASSLESGLSGANVLIF

J: TRBJ2-7
V: TRBV5-6
D: NA
size: NA
DNA: TGTGCCAGCAGCTCCCCCCGGAGGGTTTCCTACGAGCAGTACTTC
CDR3: CASSSPRRVSYEQYF

J: TRBJ1-2
V: TRBV4-1
D: TRBD1
size: few
DNA: TGCGCCAGCAGCCAAGATCCCAAAGGGACAGAACTCTATGGCTACACCTTC
CDR3: CASSQDPKGTELYGYTF

J: TRBJ2-7
V: TRBV5-1
D: TRBD2
size: NA
DNA: TGCGCCAGCAGCTTGGGTGGGACTAGCGGGACTGACGAGCAGTACTTC
CDR3: CASSLGGTSGTDEQYF

J: TRBJ2-4
V: TRBV2
D: TRBD1
size: NA
DNA: TGTGCCAGCTGGGACAGTGGAGTTTATACGGCCAAAAACATTCAGTACTTC
CDR3: CASWDSGVYTAKNIQYF

J: TRBJ2-3
V: TRBV6-1
D: TRBD2
size: NA
DNA: TGTGCCAGCAGTGGACTAGCGGGAGGGCCAGATACGCAGTATTTT
CDR3: CASSGLAGGPDTQYF

J: TRBJ2-6
V: TRBV30
D: TRBD1
size: NA
DNA: TGTGCCTGGAGTGTAGGGACAGCCGGGGCCAACGTCCTGACTTTC
CDR3: CAWSVGTAGANVLTF

J: TRBJ2-5
V: TRBV2
D: TRBD1
size: few
DNA: TGTGCCAGCAGAGCCGGGACAGGGTGGGAGACCCAGTACTTC
CDR3: CASRAGTGWETQYF

J: TRBJ2-6
V: TRBV4-3
D: TRBD1
size: NA
DNA: TGCGCCAGCAGCCAAGATGGGACAGGGGTTTATTCTGGGGCCAACGTCCTGACTTTC
CDR3: CASSQDGTGVYSGANVLTF

J: TRBJ1-5
V: TRBV19
D: TRBD1
size: NA
DNA: TGTGCCAGTAGCGACAGGGGTGGTACTCAGCCCCAGCATTTT
CDR3: CASSDRGGTQPQHF

J: TRBJ1-3
V: TRBV30
D: NA
size: NA
DNA: TGTGCCTGGAGTGTATCCCCCACCATATATTTT
CDR3: CAWSVSPTIYF

J: TRBJ1-3
V: TRBV28
D: NA
size: few
DNA: TGTGCCAGCAGTTTAGGGTTCCAGGCCTACTCTGGAAACACCATATATTTT
CDR3: CASSLGFQAYSGNTIYF

J: TRBJ2-7
V: TRBV5-1
D: TRBD1
size: once
DNA: TGCGCCAGCAGCAGGACAGGGGGCCACGAGTACGAGCAGTACTTC
CDR3: CASSRTGGHEYEQYF

J: TRBJ1-1
V: TRBV7-2
D: NA
size: NA
DNA: TGTGCCAGCAGCTTAACGGATAAGACTGAAGCTTTCTTT
CDR3: CASSLTDKTEAFF

J: TRBJ1-2
V: TRBV5-5
D: TRBD1
size: NA
DNA: TGTGCCAGCAGCCGACAGGGGACTTCTATCTATGGCTACACCTTT
CDR3: CASSRQGTSIYGYTF

J: TRBJ1-2
V: TRBV30
D: NA
size: NA
DNA: TGTGTCTGGAGTGTGGGACTGCCCTATGGCTACACCTTC
CDR3: CVWSVGLPYGYTF

J: TRBJ2-5
V: TRBV12-2
D: NA
size: once
DNA: TGTGCAAGCCCTGAGCCGGGGGGAGAGACCCAGTACTTC
CDR3: CASPEPGGETQYF

J: TRBJ1-2
V: TRBV4-3
D: TRBD1
size: NA
DNA: TGCGCCAGCAGTCTAGACAGGGGTGATGGCTACACCTTC
CDR3: CASSLDRGDGYTF

J: TRBJ2-7
V: TRBV9
D: NA
size: NA
DNA: TGTGCCAGCAGCCCTGGGGGGGCCTCCGACGAGCAGTACTTC
CDR3: CASSPGGASDEQYF

J: TRBJ2-7
V: TRBV13
D: NA
size: NA
DNA: TGTGCCAGCAGCTTATTGGGGGCAGGGGAAGCCTACGAGCAGTACTTC
CDR3: CASSLLGAGEAYEQYF

J: TRBJ1-1
V: TRBV11-2
D: NA
size: NA
DNA: TGTGCCAACAGCTCTAAGGGAATCACTGAAGCTTTCTTT
CDR3: CANSSKGITEAFF

J: TRBJ2-3
V: TRBV4-3
D: NA
size: NA
DNA: TGCGCCAGCAGCCAAGATTGGAGGGAAAGCACAGATACGCAGTATTTT
CDR3: CASSQDWRESTDTQYF

J: TRBJ1-3
V: TRBV27
D: NA
size: NA
DNA: TGTGCCAGCAGTAAATGGGCCTCTGGAAACACCATATATTTT
CDR3: CASSKWASGNTIYF

J: TRBJ1-2
V: TRBV25-1
D: TRBD1
size: once
DNA: TGTGCCAGGGGATCCGGGACAGGGAGCGTTGCTAACTATGGCTACACCTTC
CDR3: CARGSGTGSVANYGYTF

J: TRBJ2-1
V: TRBV5-1
D: NA
size: NA
DNA: TGCGCCAGCAGCTTGGCGGGGAGGACCGACAATGAGCAGTTCTTC
CDR3: CASSLAGRTDNEQFF

J: TRBJ1-1
V: TRBV29-1
D: TRBD1
size: once
DNA: TGCAGCGTCCGAAGCAGGGGGCGAAAGGACACTGAAGCTTTCTTT
CDR3: CSVRSRGRKDTEAFF

J: TRBJ1-2
V: TRBV7-8
D: NA
size: once
DNA: TGTGCCAGCAGCCCCCACGCTAACTATGGCTACACCTTC
CDR3: CASSPHANYGYTF

J: TRBJ1-2
V: TRBV29-1
D: NA
size: NA
DNA: TGCAGCGTTGAAGGGGGAGGGCTTGGCTACACCTTC
CDR3: CSVEGGGLGYTF

J: TRBJ1-3
V: TRBV7-9
D: TRBD1
size: NA
DNA: TGTGCCAGCAGGTCTCGAAAGGGGGCGCGTAATACCATATATTTT
CDR3: CASRSRKGARNTIYF

J: TRBJ2-7
V: TRBV7-9
D: NA
size: NA
DNA: TGTGCCAGCAGCTTTTCCTCCTCCTACGAGCAGTACTTC
CDR3: CASSFSSSYEQYF

J: TRBJ2-5
V: TRBV18
D: TRBD1
size: NA
DNA: TGTGCCAGCTCATACTCCGGACAGGGGCGGGAGACCCAGTACTTC
CDR3: CASSYSGQGRETQYF

J: TRBJ2-3
V: TRBV18
D: NA
size: NA
DNA: TGTGCCAGCTCACCAGGGCAGACGGATACGCAGTATTTT
CDR3: CASSPGQTDTQYF

J: TRBJ2-1
V: TRBV4-3
D: TRBD2
size: NA
DNA: TGCGCCAGCAGCCAAGACGGACTAGCGGGACACAATGAGCAGTTCTTC
CDR3: CASSQDGLAGHNEQFF

J: TRBJ2-7
V: TRBV4-2
D: TRBD1
size: NA
DNA: TGTGCCAGCAGCCAAGGCGACAGGGGCTCCTACGAGCAGTACTTC
CDR3: CASSQGDRGSYEQYF

J: TRBJ1-2
V: TRBV19
D: NA
size: NA
DNA: TGTGCCACGGGACCGCCAAACTATGGCTACACCTTC
CDR3: CATGPPNYGYTF

J: TRBJ1-2
V: TRBV5-1
D: NA
size: NA
DNA: TGCGCCAGCAGTGGAGCTGCTGATGCTAACTATGGCTACACCTTC
CDR3: CASSGAADANYGYTF